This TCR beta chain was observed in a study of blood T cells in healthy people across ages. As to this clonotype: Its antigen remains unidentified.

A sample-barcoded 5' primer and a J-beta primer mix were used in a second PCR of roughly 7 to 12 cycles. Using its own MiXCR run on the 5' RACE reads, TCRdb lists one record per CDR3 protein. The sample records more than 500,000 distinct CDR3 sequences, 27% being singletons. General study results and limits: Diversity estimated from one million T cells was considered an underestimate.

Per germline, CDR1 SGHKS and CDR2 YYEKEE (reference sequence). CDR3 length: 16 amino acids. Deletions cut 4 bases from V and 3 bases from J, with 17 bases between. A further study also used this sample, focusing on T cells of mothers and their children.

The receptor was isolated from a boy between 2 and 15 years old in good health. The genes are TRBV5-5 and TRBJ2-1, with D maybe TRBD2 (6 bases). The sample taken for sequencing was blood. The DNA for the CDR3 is TGTGCCAGCAGCGCGGGACTGTCTTCGGGCTACAATGAGCAGTTCTTC. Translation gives CASSAGLSSGYNEQFF.